This T cell receptor beta chain stems from a study of T-cell reconstitution after alpha-beta-depleted transplantation in children. Germline V lookup: CDR1 SNHLY, CDR2 FYNNEI. Trimming pared 4 bases from V and 12 bases from J, leaving 7 bases between. The CDR3 runs to 11 residues. It was with unique molecular identifiers that the TCRbeta library was prepared. Each CDR3 protein gets one entry after TCRdb re-called the PCR reads with MiXCR. Here the sample spans 200,000 to 300,000 distinct CDR3 sequences, roughly 23% being singletons. Overall study results and limits: Most T-cell counts and diversity one year after the transplant came from T cells that were newly produced.

To note about this clonotype: Its antigen remains unidentified.

V is TRBV2 and J is TRBJ1-6; D remains ambiguous. The sequence derives from a girl aged 2 to 9 with Fanconi anemia, due to receive a stem cell transplant. The sample in question was PBMCs, obtained before TCRalphabeta/CD19-depleted stem cell transplant. The CDR3, as DNA: TGTGCCAGCAGTGTTTACGGACCCCTCCACTTT. Protein: CASSVYGPLHF.